The 13 T cell receptor beta chains below were found in one sample sequenced in a study of T cell changes during pregnancy in multiple sclerosis. Assay: immunoSEQ multiplex PCR; the TCRdb copy retains only in-frame clones and omits some. The sample holds about 60,000 clones, 93% seen once. The material was peripheral blood, obtained after pregnancy. These receptors originate from a female donor with multiple sclerosis, enrolled in a pregnancy study.

The V and J genes are TRBV4-3 and TRBJ2-7, with 9 bases fitting TRBD1. V was clipped by 1 base and J by 3 bases; unmatched bases: 10. The CDR3 is 17 amino acids. The germline CDR1 and CDR2 sequences are LGHNA and YSLEER. CDR3 residues: CASSQGPGGTGFYEQYF. The CDR3 DNA reads TGCGCCAGCAGCCAAGGGCCAGGGGGGACAGGGTTCTACGAGCAGTACTTC.

This chain uses TRBV4-2 with TRBJ2-2; 11 bases line up with TRBD1. The CDR3 has 16 amino acids. The trim removed 3 bases at V and 5 bases at J, leaving 5 bases unmatched. The germline CDR1 and CDR2 sequences are LGHNA and YNFKEQ. For the CDR3, the DNA is TGTGCCAGCAGCCAGGCGGGACAGGGGGATACCGGGGAGCTGTTTTTT. Translating gives CASSQAGQGDTGELFF.

The gene calls are TRBV19 and TRBJ2-7, with D hard to call. The germline CDR1 and CDR2 sequences are LNHDA and SQIVND (reference sequence). This CDR3 has 14 residues. The germline V and J ends were trimmed by 5 bases and 0 bases, with 11 bases remaining between them. Here the CDR3 reads CASSPQLGSYEQYF. In DNA form, the CDR3 reads TGTGCCAGTAGTCCCCAACTTGGCTCCTACGAGCAGTACTTC.

The chain uses TRBV11-1 and TRBJ2-3, with a weak D call TRBD1 (5 bases). There are 14 residues in the CDR3. The germline gives CDR1 SGHAT, CDR2 FQDESV (reference sequence). V lost 5 bases and J 3 bases, leaving 12 bases between the germline ends. In DNA, the CDR3 is TGTGCCAGCAGCGACGACGACAGTACAGATACGCAGTATTTT. This encodes CASSDDDSTDTQYF.

The chain links TRBV29-1 to TRBJ2-5; D uncertain. The CDR3 sequence is 12 residues long. Trimming took 5 bases from V and 1 from J, leaving 8 bases between them. Germline V gives CDR1 SQVTM, CDR2 ANQGSEA. CDR3 DNA sequence: TGCAGCGTTTCGTCTAGCCAAGAGACCCAGTACTTC. The encoded protein is CSVSSSQETQYF.

V gene TRBV4-1 combines with J gene TRBJ2-7, with 8 bases lining up with TRBD2. The CDR3 extends over 14 amino acids. V gave up 4 bases and J gave up 1 base; unmatched junction bases: 3. CDR1 is MGHRA and CDR2 is YSYEKL in the germline V gene. This CDR3 is CASSPGGPSYEQYF. DNA for the CDR3: TGCGCCAGCAGCCCGGGGGGGCCGTCCTACGAGCAGTACTTC.

This CDR3 is CASSEALAGVGELFF. DNA for the CDR3: TGTGCCAGCAGTGAAGCGCTAGCGGGAGTTGGGGAGCTGTTTTTT. The chain employs TRBV2 and TRBJ2-2, with 10 bases fitting TRBD2. This CDR3 region has 15 residues. The germline V gene encodes CDR1 SNHLY and CDR2 FYNNEI. Losses at the gene ends were 0 bases for V and 8 bases for J; bases not matched to a gene: 3.

V gene TRBV4-1 combines with J gene TRBJ2-2; TRBD2 matches at 15 bases. Trimming at V came to 1 base and at J to 4 bases, leaving 4 bases not matched to a gene. The CDR3 loop spans 18 amino acids. Per the germline V gene, CDR1 is MGHRA and CDR2 is YSYEKL. CDR3 in amino acids: CASSQGGLAGGGTGELFF. CDR3 sequence (DNA): TGCGCCAGCAGCCAAGGAGGACTAGCGGGAGGGGGCACCGGGGAGCTGTTTTTT.

J is TRBJ2-4 and V is TRBV7-9, with D possibly being TRBD2 (5 bases). Germline lookup yields CDR1 SEHNR and CDR2 FQNEAQ (reference sequence). The V gene lost 4 bases and the J gene lost 0 bases, with 16 bases spanning the gap. This CDR3 spans 17 amino acids. CDR3 nucleotide sequence: TGTGCCAGCAGCTCGGACGGGGTCCGTCTAGCCAAAAACATTCAGTACTTC. It encodes CASSSDGVRLAKNIQYF.

This clone showed up just once. J is TRBJ1-4 and V is TRBV9, with a tentative D call TRBD1 (5 bases). CDR3 length: 16 amino acids. CDR1 is SGDLS and CDR2 is YYNGEE in the germline V gene. V was clipped by 1 base and J by 4 bases, with 14 bases between them. Here the CDR3 reads CASSVSPLGGNEKLFF. In nucleotides, the CDR3 is TGTGCCAGCAGCGTATCCCCCCTGGGGGGTAATGAAAAACTGTTTTTT.

The gene calls are TRBV7-3 and TRBJ2-3; TRBD2 aligns across 8 bases. CDR1 SGHTA and CDR2 FQGTGA come from the germline V gene. This CDR3 has 16 amino acids. With V trimmed by 4 bases and J by 3 bases, 9 bases remained unmatched. In DNA form, the CDR3 reads TGTGCCAGCAGCTCAGGGCACGGGAGGGGTACAGATACGCAGTATTTT. Translating gives CASSSGHGRGTDTQYF.

In DNA, the CDR3 is TGTGCCAGCTCATCACTATCTAGCGGGACCGGCGGCTACACCTTC. As protein: CASSSLSSGTGGYTF. The genes are TRBV18 and TRBJ1-2, with a tentative D call TRBD1 (5 bases). The length of the CDR3 is 15 residues. CDR1 and CDR2 (germline): KGHSH, LQKENI. Trimming pared 5 bases from V and 8 bases from J, leaving 21 bases between.

This chain links TRBV7-2 with TRBJ1-1; 8 nucleotides agree with TRBD1. The CDR3 has 16 residues. Germline CDR1 reads SGHTA; CDR2 reads FQGNSA. Trimming removed 0 bases from V and 4 bases from J; junction bases left unmatched: 7. CDR3 coding DNA: TGTGCCAGCAGCTTAGCCGCAGGGGGCACGGGCACTGAAGCTTTCTTT. Translating gives CASSLAAGGTGTEAFF.